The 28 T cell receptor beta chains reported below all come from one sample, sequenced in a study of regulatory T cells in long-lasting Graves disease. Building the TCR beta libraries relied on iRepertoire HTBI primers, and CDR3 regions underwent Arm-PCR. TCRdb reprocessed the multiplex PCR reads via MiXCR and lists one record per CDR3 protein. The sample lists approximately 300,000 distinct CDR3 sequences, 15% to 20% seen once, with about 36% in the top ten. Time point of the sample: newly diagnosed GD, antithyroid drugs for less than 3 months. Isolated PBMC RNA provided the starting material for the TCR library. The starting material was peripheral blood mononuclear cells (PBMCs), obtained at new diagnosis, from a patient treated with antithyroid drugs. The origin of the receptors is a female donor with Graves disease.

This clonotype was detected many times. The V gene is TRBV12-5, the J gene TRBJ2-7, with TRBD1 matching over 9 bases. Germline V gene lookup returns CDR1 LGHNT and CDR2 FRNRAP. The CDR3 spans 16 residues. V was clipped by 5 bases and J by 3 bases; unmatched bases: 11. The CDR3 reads CASGPNSGTGIYEQYF. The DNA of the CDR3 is TGTGCTAGTGGTCCAAATTCCGGGACAGGGATCTACGAGCAGTACTTC. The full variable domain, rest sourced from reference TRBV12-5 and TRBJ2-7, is DARVTQTPRHKVTEMGQEVTMRCQPILGHNTVFWYRQTMMQGLELLAYFRNRAPLDDSGMPKDRFSAEMPDATLATLKIQPSEPRDSAVYFCASGPNSGTGIYEQYFGPGTRLTVT.

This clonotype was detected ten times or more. In DNA, the CDR3 is TGTGCCAGCAGCCTACCCGCCGGGGGCGAGCAGTACTTC. Encoded protein: CASSLPAGGEQYF. The chain has TRBV5-4 and TRBJ2-7, with D possibly TRBD2 on 6 matching bases. V was pared by 4 bases and J by 6 bases, with 14 bases between. The CDR3 has 13 residues. Germline V gene sequence: CDR1 SGHNT, CDR2 YYREEE (reference sequence).

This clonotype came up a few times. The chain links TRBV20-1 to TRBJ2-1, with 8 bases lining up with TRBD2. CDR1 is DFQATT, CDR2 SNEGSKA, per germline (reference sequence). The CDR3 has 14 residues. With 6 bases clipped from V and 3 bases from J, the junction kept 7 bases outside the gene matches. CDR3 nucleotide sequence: TGCAGTGCCTCGGGACTAGAGTACTACAATGAGCAGTTCTTC. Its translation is CSASGLEYYNEQFF.

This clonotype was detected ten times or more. Here the CDR3 DNA reads TGTGCCAGCAGCTTAGCGCGAACCCAAGAGACCCAGTACTTC. This translates into CASSLARTQETQYF. This chain links TRBV7-2 with TRBJ2-5; no definite D call. Trimming took 0 bases from V and 1 from J, leaving 6 bases between them. The CDR3 has 14 residues. Germline CDR1 and CDR2: SGHTA and FQGNSA.

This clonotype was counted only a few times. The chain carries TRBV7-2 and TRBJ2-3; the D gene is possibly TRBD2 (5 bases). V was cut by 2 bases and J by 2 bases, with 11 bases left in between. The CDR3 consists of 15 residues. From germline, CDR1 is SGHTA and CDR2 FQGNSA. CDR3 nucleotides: TGTGCCAGCAGCTTACAAGCGGAACCCACAGATACGCAGTATTTT. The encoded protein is CASSLQAEPTDTQYF.

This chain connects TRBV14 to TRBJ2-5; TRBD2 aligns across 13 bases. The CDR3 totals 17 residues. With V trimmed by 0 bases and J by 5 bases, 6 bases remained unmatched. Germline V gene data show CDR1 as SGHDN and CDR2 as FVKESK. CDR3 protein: CASSQELAGGPLETQYF. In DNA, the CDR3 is TGTGCCAGCAGCCAAGAACTAGCGGGAGGGCCGCTGGAGACCCAGTACTTC.

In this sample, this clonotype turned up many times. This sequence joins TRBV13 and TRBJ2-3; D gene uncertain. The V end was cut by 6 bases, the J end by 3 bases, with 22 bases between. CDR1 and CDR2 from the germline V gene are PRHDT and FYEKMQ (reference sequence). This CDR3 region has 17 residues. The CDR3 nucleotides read TGTGCCAGCAGTCAAGTGGACGGTCCCCGGAGAACAGATACGCAGTATTTT. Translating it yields CASSQVDGPRRTDTQYF.

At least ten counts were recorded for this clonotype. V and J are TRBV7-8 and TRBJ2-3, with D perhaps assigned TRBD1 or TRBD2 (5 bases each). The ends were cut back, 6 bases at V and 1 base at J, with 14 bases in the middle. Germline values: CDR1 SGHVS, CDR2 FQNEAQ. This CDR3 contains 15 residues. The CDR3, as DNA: TGTGCCAGCAGAGTGAGGGTGGGGGGCACAGATACGCAGTATTTT. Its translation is CASRVRVGGTDTQYF.

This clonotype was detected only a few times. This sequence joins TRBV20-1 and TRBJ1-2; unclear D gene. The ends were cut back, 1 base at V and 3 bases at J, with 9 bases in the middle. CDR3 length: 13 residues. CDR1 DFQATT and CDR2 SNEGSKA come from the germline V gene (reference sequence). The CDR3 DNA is TGCAGTGCTAGAGTCTCGGCAGACTATGGCTACACCTTC. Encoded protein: CSARVSADYGYTF.

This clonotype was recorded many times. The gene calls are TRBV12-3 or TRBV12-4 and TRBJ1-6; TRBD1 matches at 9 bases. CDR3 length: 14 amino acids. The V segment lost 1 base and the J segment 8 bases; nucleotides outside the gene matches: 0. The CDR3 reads CASSLGTGDSPLHF. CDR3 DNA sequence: TGTGCCAGCAGTTTAGGGACAGGGGATTCACCCCTCCACTTT.

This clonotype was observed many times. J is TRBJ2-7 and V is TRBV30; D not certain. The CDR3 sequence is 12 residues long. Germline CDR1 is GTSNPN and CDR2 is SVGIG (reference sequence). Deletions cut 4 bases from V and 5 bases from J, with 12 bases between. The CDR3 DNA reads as TGTGCCTGGAAGGGCAATCCAAACGAGCAGTACTTC. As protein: CAWKGNPNEQYF. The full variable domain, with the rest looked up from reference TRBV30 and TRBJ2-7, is SQTIHQWPATLVQPVGSPLSLECTVEGTSNPNLYWYRQAAGRGLQLLFYSVGIGQISSEVPQNLSASRPQDRQFILSSKKLLLSDSGFYLCAWKGNPNEQYFGPGTRLTVT.

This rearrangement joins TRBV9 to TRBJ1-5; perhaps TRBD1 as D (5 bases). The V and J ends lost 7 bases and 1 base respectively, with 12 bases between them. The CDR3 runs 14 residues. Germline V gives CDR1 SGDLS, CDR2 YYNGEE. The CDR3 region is CASAPQGSNQPQHF. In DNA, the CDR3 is TGTGCCAGCGCGCCTCAGGGAAGCAATCAGCCCCAGCATTTT.

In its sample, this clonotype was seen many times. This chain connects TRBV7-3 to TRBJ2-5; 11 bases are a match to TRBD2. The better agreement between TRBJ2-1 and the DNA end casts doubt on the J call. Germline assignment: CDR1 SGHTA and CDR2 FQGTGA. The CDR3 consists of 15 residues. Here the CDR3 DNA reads TGTGCCAGCAGCTCCCCGGGACTAGCGGACAATGAGCAGTTCTTC. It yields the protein CASSSPGLADNEQFF.

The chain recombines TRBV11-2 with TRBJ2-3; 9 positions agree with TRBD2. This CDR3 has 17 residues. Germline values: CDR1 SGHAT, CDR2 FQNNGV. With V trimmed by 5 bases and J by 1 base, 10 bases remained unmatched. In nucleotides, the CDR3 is TGTGCCAGCAGCACCCCCCAGGCGGGAGGGGGCACAGATACGCAGTATTTT. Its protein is CASSTPQAGGGTDTQYF.

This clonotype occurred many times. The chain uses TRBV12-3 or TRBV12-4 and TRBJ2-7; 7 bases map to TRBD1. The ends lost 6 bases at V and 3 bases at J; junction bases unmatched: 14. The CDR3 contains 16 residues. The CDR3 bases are TGTGCCAGCAGCACAGGACAGGTCCCTCCCTACTACGAGCAGTACTTC. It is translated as CASSTGQVPPYYEQYF.

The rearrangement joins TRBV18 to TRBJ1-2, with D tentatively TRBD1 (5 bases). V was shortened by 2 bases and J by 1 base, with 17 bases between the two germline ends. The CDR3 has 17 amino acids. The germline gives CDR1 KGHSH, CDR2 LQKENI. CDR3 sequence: CASSPDITTALNYGYTF. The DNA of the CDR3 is TGTGCCAGCTCACCAGACATTACGACAGCGCTTAACTATGGCTACACCTTC. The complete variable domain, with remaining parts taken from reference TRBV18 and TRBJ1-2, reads NAGVMQNPRHLVRRRGQEARLRCSPMKGHSHVYWYRQLPEEGLKFMVYLQKENIIDESGMPKERFSAEFPKEGPSILRIQQVVRGDSAAYFCASSPDITTALNYGYTFGSGTRLTVV.

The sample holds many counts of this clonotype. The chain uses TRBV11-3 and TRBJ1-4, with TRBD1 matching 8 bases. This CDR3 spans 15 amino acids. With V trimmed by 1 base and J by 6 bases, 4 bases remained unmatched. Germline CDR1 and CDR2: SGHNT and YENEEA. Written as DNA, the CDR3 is TGTGCCAGCAGCTTAGGTGGACAGGGATATGAAAAACTGTTTTTT. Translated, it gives CASSLGGQGYEKLFF.

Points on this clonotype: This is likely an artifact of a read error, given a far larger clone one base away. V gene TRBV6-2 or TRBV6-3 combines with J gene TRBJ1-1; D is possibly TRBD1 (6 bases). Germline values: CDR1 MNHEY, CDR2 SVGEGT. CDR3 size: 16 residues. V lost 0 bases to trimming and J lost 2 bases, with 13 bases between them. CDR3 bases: TGTGCCAGCAGTTACTCGGGGGCCGGGAGTAACACTGAAGCTTTCTTT. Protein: CASSYSGAGSNTEAFF.

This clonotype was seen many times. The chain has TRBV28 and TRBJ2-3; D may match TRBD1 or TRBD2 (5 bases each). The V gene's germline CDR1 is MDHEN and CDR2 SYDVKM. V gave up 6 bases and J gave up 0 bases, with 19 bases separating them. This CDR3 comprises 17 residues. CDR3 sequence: CASRALTGTESTDTQYF. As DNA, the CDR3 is TGTGCCAGCAGGGCCCTTACCGGGACGGAGAGCACAGATACGCAGTATTTT.

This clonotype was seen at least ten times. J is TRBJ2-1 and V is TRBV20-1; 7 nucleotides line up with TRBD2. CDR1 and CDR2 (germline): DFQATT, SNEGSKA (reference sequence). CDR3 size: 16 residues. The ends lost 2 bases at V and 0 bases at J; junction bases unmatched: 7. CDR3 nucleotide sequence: TGCAGTGCTAGAAAAGGAGCGGGGAGCTCCTACAATGAGCAGTTCTTC. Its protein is CSARKGAGSSYNEQFF.

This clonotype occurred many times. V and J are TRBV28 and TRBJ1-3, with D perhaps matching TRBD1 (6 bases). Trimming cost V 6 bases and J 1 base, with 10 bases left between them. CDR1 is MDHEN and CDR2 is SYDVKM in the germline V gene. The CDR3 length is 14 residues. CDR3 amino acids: CASSFGQSGNTIYF. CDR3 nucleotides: TGTGCCAGCAGCTTTGGACAGTCTGGAAACACCATATATTTT.

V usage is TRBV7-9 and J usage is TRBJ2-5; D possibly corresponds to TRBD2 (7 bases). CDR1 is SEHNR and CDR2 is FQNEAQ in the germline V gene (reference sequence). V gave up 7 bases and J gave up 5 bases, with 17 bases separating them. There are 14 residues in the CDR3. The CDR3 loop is CASNRGGGDETQYF. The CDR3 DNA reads TGTGCCAGCAACCGCGGGGGCGGGGACGAGACCCAGTACTTC. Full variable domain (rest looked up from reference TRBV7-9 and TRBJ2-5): DTGVSQNPRHKITKRGQNVTFRCDPISEHNRLYWYRQTLGQGPEFLTYFQNEAQLEKSRLLSDRFSAERPKGSFSTLEIQRTEQGDSAMYLCASNRGGGDETQYFGPGTRLLVL.

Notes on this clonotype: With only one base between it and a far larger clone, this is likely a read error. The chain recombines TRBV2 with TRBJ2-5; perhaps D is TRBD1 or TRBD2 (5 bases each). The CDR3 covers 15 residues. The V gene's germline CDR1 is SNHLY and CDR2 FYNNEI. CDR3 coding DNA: TGTGCCAGCAGTGTTGAGGGGCCCCTAGTCAATGAGCAGTCCTTC. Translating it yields CASSVEGPLVNEQSF.

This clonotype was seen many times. CDR3 DNA: TGTGCCAGCAGTCCCTCGACTGGCTACACCTTC. As protein: CASSPSTGYTF. The J gene is TRBJ1-2, the V gene TRBV6-5; no clear D gene. The length of the CDR3 is 11 residues. Trimming took off 5 bases at V and 7 bases at J, with 8 bases between the two ends. CDR1 is MNHEY and CDR2 is SVGAGI in the germline V gene.

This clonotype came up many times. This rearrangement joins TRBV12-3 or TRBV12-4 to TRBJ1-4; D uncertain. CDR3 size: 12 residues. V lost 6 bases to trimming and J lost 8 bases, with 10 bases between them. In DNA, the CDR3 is TGTGCCAGCAGCCCCTCACGGGAAAAACTGTTTTTT. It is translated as CASSPSREKLFF.

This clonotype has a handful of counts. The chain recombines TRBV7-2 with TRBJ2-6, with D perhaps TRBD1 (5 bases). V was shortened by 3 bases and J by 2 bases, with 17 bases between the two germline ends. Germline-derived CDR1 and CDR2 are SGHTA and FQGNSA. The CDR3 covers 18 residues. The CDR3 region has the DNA TGTGCCAGCAGCTTCTGGCCAGGGTCAAGTACTGGGGCCAACGTCCTGACTTTC. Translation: CASSFWPGSSTGANVLTF.

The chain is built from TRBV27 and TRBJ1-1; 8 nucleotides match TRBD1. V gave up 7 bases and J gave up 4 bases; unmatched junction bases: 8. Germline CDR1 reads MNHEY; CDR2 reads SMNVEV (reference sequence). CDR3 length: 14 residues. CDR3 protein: CASISRQGITEAFF. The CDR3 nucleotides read TGTGCCAGCATTTCACGACAGGGGATCACTGAAGCTTTCTTT.

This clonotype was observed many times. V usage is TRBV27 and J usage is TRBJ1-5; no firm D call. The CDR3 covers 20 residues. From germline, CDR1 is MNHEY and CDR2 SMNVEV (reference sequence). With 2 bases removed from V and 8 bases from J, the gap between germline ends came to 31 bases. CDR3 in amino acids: CASSLIEGPIKKTIREPQHF. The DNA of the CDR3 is TGTGCCAGCAGTTTAATAGAAGGGCCCATTAAAAAGACGATAAGAGAGCCCCAGCATTTT.